This T cell receptor beta chain was recorded in a study of cytomegalovirus exposure and HLA in healthy donors. The PCR had 60 Vbeta and 13 Jbeta primers. The repertoire was sequenced with immunoSEQ multiplex PCR; TCRdb's copy has only in-frame clones and lacks some. The sample shows approximately 150,000 clones, approximately 80% of them seen only once. Healthy bone marrow donors supplied every sample. Findings of the study overall: Excluded: some indistinguishable V segments such as TRBV6-2 and TRBV6-3. Despite most TCR sequences being rare, some public TCRs occurred in many donors.

With respect to this clone: Its specificity is not known.

The germline V gene encodes CDR1 SGDLS and CDR2 YYNGEE. This CDR3 is built from 12 residues. Between the trimmed V and J ends, which lost 0 bases and 6 bases, there was a span of 7 bases. Source material: PBMCs. The rearrangement links TRBV9 to TRBJ2-7; a weak D match, TRBD2 (5 bases). The source of this sequence is a woman between 35 and 50 years old in good health and CMV-seropositive. CDR3 in DNA: TGTGCCAGCAGCGTAGGGGAGAGCGAGCAGTACTTC. Translating it yields CASSVGESEQYF.